This T cell receptor beta chain was profiled in a study of cytomegalovirus exposure and HLA in healthy donors. The donors were healthy bone marrow donors. The PCR used 60 Vbeta and 13 Jbeta primers. Libraries were prepared by immunoSEQ multiplex PCR; TCRdb keeps only in-frame clonotypes and omits some of them. The sample yields some 150,000 clones, approximately 78% seen once. V lost 5 bases, J lost 2 bases, and 17 bases lay in between. The CDR3 totals 16 residues. Germline V gene data show CDR1 as SGHTA and CDR2 as FQGTGA. The sequence came from a male donor in good health and CMV-seronegative. The rearrangement uses TRBV7-3 and TRBJ2-3, with D possibly being TRBD2 (6 bases). The specimen sequenced was PBMCs. The CDR3 loop reads CASSPLLGGATDTQYF. CDR3 nucleotides: TGTGCCAGCAGCCCACTCCTAGGCGGGGCCACAGATACGCAGTATTTT.